This passage covers 21 T cell receptor beta chains from one sample sequenced in a study of T cell changes during pregnancy in multiple sclerosis. Profiled with immunoSEQ multiplex PCR; TCRdb holds only in-frame clones, not every one. Seen here are about 40,000 clones, about nine tenths observed once, and the top ten hold 0.43%. This material consisted of CD4+ T cells from peripheral blood mononuclear cells, taken in the third trimester of pregnancy. The receptors originated from a female donor with multiple sclerosis, enrolled in a pregnancy study.

This sequence joins TRBV6-1 and TRBJ1-2; D not resolved. CDR3 length: 13 residues. The germline CDR1 and CDR2 sequences are MNHNS and SASEGT. V was clipped by 6 bases and J by 2 bases, with 10 bases between them. Here the CDR3 reads CASRPQPNYGYTF. The DNA of the CDR3 is TGTGCCAGCAGACCACAACCAAACTATGGCTACACCTTC.

The chain uses TRBV27 and TRBJ2-1; 15 bases are shared with TRBD2. The V and J ends lost 5 bases and 4 bases, in that order; junction bases with no gene match: 18. The CDR3 has 21 amino acids. The germline V gene has CDR1 MNHEY and CDR2 SMNVEV (reference sequence). CDR3: CASSPRTPPGLAGGRYNEQFF. The CDR3 DNA sequence: TGTGCCAGCAGTCCACGTACGCCTCCGGGACTAGCGGGAGGAAGGTACAATGAGCAGTTCTTC.

This chain links TRBV18 with TRBJ2-7; a weak D match, TRBD1 (6 bases). Looked up from germline, CDR1 is KGHSH and CDR2 is LQKENI. This CDR3 has 15 amino acids. Trimming stripped 1 base from V and 0 bases from J, with 10 bases between. The DNA for the CDR3 is TGTGCCAGCTCACCACGGGGGCAAAGCTCCTACGAGCAGTACTTC. Amino acid sequence: CASSPRGQSSYEQYF.

V gene TRBV7-2 combines with J gene TRBJ2-1, with 9 bases lining up with TRBD2. This CDR3 contains 16 residues. The V gene's germline CDR1 is SGHTA and CDR2 FQGNSA. After removal of 7 bases from V and 6 bases from J, the junction contained 13 bases not matched to a gene. The CDR3 spells CASTHEGTSIRNEQFF. The CDR3 DNA reads as TGTGCCAGCACCCATGAAGGGACTAGCATACGCAATGAGCAGTTCTTC.

This clone was detected once. CDR3 residues: CASSSLGQDFTDTQYF. The CDR3 DNA follows: TGTGCCAGCAGCTCCCTGGGACAGGATTTCACAGATACGCAGTATTTT. This rearrangement joins TRBV28 to TRBJ2-3; TRBD1 matches at 8 bases. CDR3 size: 16 residues. V gave up 6 bases and J gave up 2 bases; unmatched junction bases: 10. CDR1 and CDR2 from the germline V gene are MDHEN and SYDVKM. Filled out from reference TRBV28 and TRBJ2-3, the complete variable domain reads DVKVTQSSRYLVKRTGEKVFLECVQDMDHENMFWYRQDPGLGLRLIYFSYDVKMKEKGDIPEGYSVSREKKERFSLILESASTNQTSMYLCASSSLGQDFTDTQYFGPGTRLTVL.

This chain connects TRBV7-9 to TRBJ1-4; D not resolved. V was shortened by 4 bases and J by 0 bases, with 12 bases between the two germline ends. Germline V gene lookup returns CDR1 SEHNR and CDR2 FQNEAQ (reference sequence). CDR3 length: 16 amino acids. The CDR3 nucleotides read TGTGCCAGCAGCTCCCTCGGCCGGGCAACTAATGAAAAACTGTTTTTT. Its protein is CASSSLGRATNEKLFF.

The J gene is TRBJ2-3, the V gene TRBV4-1; 9 bases fit TRBD2. Trimming at V came to 6 bases and at J to 0 bases, leaving 1 base not matched to a gene. Germline CDR1 and CDR2: MGHRA and YSYEKL. The CDR3 contains 14 residues. CDR3 bases: TGCGCCAGCAGTCTAGCGGGGAGCACAGATACGCAGTATTTT. Encoded protein: CASSLAGSTDTQYF.

The gene calls are TRBV5-4 and TRBJ1-1; TRBD1 is a possible D gene (5 bases). V shed 4 bases and J shed 1 base, with 14 bases lying between them. This CDR3 region has 15 residues. In germline, CDR1 is SGHNT, CDR2 YYREEE (reference sequence). The CDR3 bases are TGTGCCAGCAGCGGCAGACAGCTCTCGAACACTGAAGCTTTCTTT. As protein: CASSGRQLSNTEAFF.

The V gene is TRBV2, the J gene TRBJ1-2; TRBD1 matches 8 bases. Germline CDR1 is SNHLY and CDR2 is FYNNEI. The CDR3 is made up of 14 amino acids. V shed 5 bases and J 1 base; nucleotides not matched to a gene: 3. CDR3 region: CASSFGQGNYGYTF. The CDR3 DNA is TGTGCCAGCAGTTTCGGACAGGGTAACTATGGCTACACCTTC.

The V call is TRBV5-3, the J call TRBJ1-3; D is ambiguous. TRBV5-3 is assigned to the ORF class and has an uncertain function. Trimming removed 0 bases from V and 4 bases from J, with 20 bases in between. This CDR3 is 18 amino acids long. CDR3 nucleotides: TGTGCCAGAAGCTTGGATATTGTGTCGGAGTCACGCGGAAACACCATATATTTT. Residues: CARSLDIVSESRGNTIYF.

This chain links TRBV5-6 with TRBJ1-1; 7 positions agree with TRBD1. This CDR3 comprises 14 residues. The J segment lost 1 base and the V segment lost 3 bases, leaving 3 bases of the junction unmatched. CDR1 SGHDT and CDR2 YYEEEE come from the germline V gene. The CDR3 nucleotides read TGTGCCAGCAGCTCCCAGGGGGGGAACACTGAAGCTTTCTTT. Protein product: CASSSQGGNTEAFF. Together with reference TRBV5-6 and TRBJ1-1, the CDR3 gives the full variable domain: DAGVTQSPTHLIKTRGQQVTLRCSPKSGHDTVSWYQQALGQGPQFIFQYYEEEERQRGNFPDRFSGHQFPNYSSELNVNALLLGDSALYLCASSSQGGNTEAFFGQGTRLTVV.

A note on this clone: One end of the junction is discordant with germline, which a read error may explain. This chain connects TRBV30 to TRBJ1-1; 8 nucleotides agree with TRBD1. Germline V gene data show CDR1 as GTSNPN and CDR2 as SVGIG (reference sequence). The CDR3 covers 12 residues. The CDR3 spells CARTGPNTEAFF. CDR3 sequence (DNA): TGCGCCAGGACAGGGCCCAACACTGAAGCTTTCTTT. Filled out from reference TRBV30 and TRBJ1-1, the complete variable domain reads SQTIHQWPATLVQPVGSPLSLECTVEGTSNPNLYWYRQAAGRGLQLLFYSVGIGQISSEVPQNLSASRPQDRQFILSSKKLLLSDSGFYLCARTGPNTEAFFGQGTRLTVV.

This chain connects TRBV28 to TRBJ2-1; 10 nucleotides line up with TRBD2. This CDR3 spans 17 amino acids. The V gene end was trimmed by 8 bases and the J gene end by 0 bases; junction bases not matched to a gene: 10. Germline V gene lookup returns CDR1 MDHEN and CDR2 SYDVKM. CDR3 in DNA: TGTGCCAGCGCCGTCAGGGCTAGCGGGAGCTCCTACAATGAGCAGTTCTTC. It codes for CASAVRASGSSYNEQFF.

In regard to this clone: At one of its ends the junction is not consistent with the germline gene, which may arise from a read error. The V call is TRBV14, the J call TRBJ1-4; 7 bases fit TRBD1. The CDR3 runs 17 residues. CDR1 and CDR2 from the germline V gene are SGHDN and FVKESK. CDR3 coding DNA: TGTGCCAGCAGACAAGGAAGACAGGGATCGATGGGTGAAAAACTGTTTTTT. It yields the protein CASRQGRQGSMGEKLFF.

The rearrangement joins TRBV18 to TRBJ1-4, with D tentatively TRBD1 (5 bases). There are 14 residues in the CDR3. CDR1 is KGHSH and CDR2 is LQKENI in the germline V gene. Trimming removed 2 bases from V and 8 bases from J, with 12 bases in between. The CDR3 loop reads CASSPGGEREKLFF. The DNA for the CDR3 is TGTGCCAGCTCACCAGGAGGGGAGAGGGAAAAACTGTTTTTT. Based on the CDR3 plus reference TRBV18 and TRBJ1-4, the full variable domain is NAGVMQNPRHLVRRRGQEARLRCSPMKGHSHVYWYRQLPEEGLKFMVYLQKENIIDESGMPKERFSAEFPKEGPSILRIQQVVRGDSAAYFCASSPGGEREKLFFGSGTQLSVL.

The chain has TRBV5-1 and TRBJ2-7; 7 bases line up with TRBD1. This CDR3 is 15 amino acids long. Trimming removed 4 bases from V and 0 bases from J; junction bases left unmatched: 7. Germline CDR1 and CDR2: SGHRS and YFSETQ. Here the CDR3 DNA reads TGCGCCAGCAGCGTAGGGACAGCCAGCTCCTACGAGCAGTACTTC. This encodes CASSVGTASSYEQYF.

The J gene is TRBJ2-4, the V gene TRBV23-1, with D maybe TRBD2 (7 bases). TRBV23-1 belongs to the ORF category, with a function that is uncertain. This CDR3 has 18 residues. Trimming shortened V by 3 bases and J by 0 bases, and 18 bases separated the two germline ends. The CDR3 bases are TGCGCCAGCAGTCACAGCCGGAGGGGGGGACTAGCCAAAAACATTCAGTACTTC. Translating gives CASSHSRRGGLAKNIQYF.

This chain links TRBV23-1 with TRBJ1-2, with 12 nucleotides matching TRBD1. TRBV23-1 counts as an open reading frame of uncertain function. V shed 7 bases and J 3 bases; nucleotides not matched to a gene: 12. The CDR3 contains 17 residues. CDR3 sequence: CASTPGTGGYRYYGYTF. CDR3 bases: TGCGCCAGCACCCCCGGGACAGGGGGCTATCGGTACTATGGCTACACCTTC.

This chain links TRBV11-2 with TRBJ1-5; perhaps TRBD1 as D (5 bases). The V and J ends lost 1 base and 3 bases respectively, with 10 bases between them. Germline CDR1 is SGHAT and CDR2 is FQNNGV. This CDR3 is built from 15 residues. In DNA form, the CDR3 reads TGTGCCAGCAGCTTAGGGGCCAGGGTCAATCAGCCCCAGCATTTT. It translates to CASSLGARVNQPQHF.

This chain uses TRBV28 with TRBJ2-5; 8 bases agree with TRBD1. The trim removed 4 bases at V and 2 bases at J, leaving 12 bases unmatched. Per the germline V gene, CDR1 is MDHEN and CDR2 is SYDVKM. This CDR3 comprises 17 residues. The CDR3 coding sequence is TGTGCCAGCAGTTCCACCCCACGGACAGGGATGCAAGAGACCCAGTACTTC. Its protein is CASSSTPRTGMQETQYF. Complete variable domain (other parts from reference TRBV28 and TRBJ2-5): DVKVTQSSRYLVKRTGEKVFLECVQDMDHENMFWYRQDPGLGLRLIYFSYDVKMKEKGDIPEGYSVSREKKERFSLILESASTNQTSMYLCASSSTPRTGMQETQYFGPGTRLLVL.

The J gene is TRBJ1-5, the V gene TRBV6-5; no clear D gene. Trimming shortened V by 6 bases and J by 4 bases, and 7 bases separated the two germline ends. The CDR3 runs 12 residues. The germline V gene encodes CDR1 MNHEY and CDR2 SVGAGI. The CDR3 DNA follows: TGTGCCAGCAGGTCAGGAAATCAGCCCCAGCATTTT. Its translation: CASRSGNQPQHF.